What follows are 2 T cell receptor beta chains derived from one specimen sequenced in a study of blood T cell repertoires in COVID-19 (dated by TCRdb to the early 2020s). Receptor amplification or capture employed the immunoSEQ multiplex PCR assay. The source is immuneACCESS, and TCRdb retained only in-frame sequences with V and J called. Part of the clones is not carried over; for the studies checked, unresolved V genes explain less than half of this, and the remainder is unexplained. For this sample there are roughly 300,000 clones; about 92% appear just once. The top ten hold roughly 20% of the sample. Specimen: PBMCs or T cells enriched from blood (not recorded which). Source of these receptors: a woman aged 25 to 39 who had recovered from COVID-19.

V gene TRBV11-2 combines with J gene TRBJ2-1, with a tentative D call TRBD2 (6 bases). Trimming took off 5 bases at V and 5 bases at J, with 16 bases between the two ends. This CDR3 has 15 amino acids. Per germline, CDR1 SGHAT and CDR2 FQNNGV. The CDR3 region has the DNA TGTGCCAGCAGCCGGACTAACCAAAAGAACAATGAGCAGTTCTTC. Translating gives CASSRTNQKNNEQFF.

The count of this clone is one. The V gene is TRBV18, the J gene TRBJ2-3, with 8 bases that match TRBD2. J lost 1 base, V lost 2 bases, and 14 bases had no gene match. Per germline, CDR1 KGHSH and CDR2 LQKENI. This CDR3 spans 19 amino acids. Here the CDR3 DNA reads TGTGCCAGCTCACCATGGGGACTAGGGGTCTTGGCGGGCACAGATACGCAGTATTTT. Protein: CASSPWGLGVLAGTDTQYF.